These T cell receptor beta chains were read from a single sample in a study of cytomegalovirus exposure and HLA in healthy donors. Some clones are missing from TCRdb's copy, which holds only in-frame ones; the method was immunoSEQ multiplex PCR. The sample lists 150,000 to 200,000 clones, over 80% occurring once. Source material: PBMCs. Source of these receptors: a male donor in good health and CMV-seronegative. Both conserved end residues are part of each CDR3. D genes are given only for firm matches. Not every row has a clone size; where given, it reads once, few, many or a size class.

CDR3nt: TGCGCCAGCAGCCAAACCGGGACTGGGAATGAAAAACTGTTTTTT; CDR3aa: CASSQTGTGNEKLFF; d_gene: -; j_gene: TRBJ1-4; v_gene: TRBV4-1; abundance: -
CDR3nt: TGTGCCAGCAGCTTATTAGTTGACACTGAAGCTTTCTTT; CDR3aa: CASSLLVDTEAFF; d_gene: -; j_gene: TRBJ1-1; v_gene: TRBV7-9; abundance: -
CDR3nt: TGTGCCAGTAGTAATTACGGGACAGCCTCTTACGAGCAGTACTTC; CDR3aa: CASSNYGTASYEQYF; d_gene: TRBD1; j_gene: TRBJ2-7; v_gene: TRBV19; abundance: -
CDR3nt: TGTGCCAGCAGTGAACCTAATCAGCCCCAGCATTTT; CDR3aa: CASSEPNQPQHF; d_gene: -; j_gene: TRBJ1-5; v_gene: TRBV2; abundance: -
CDR3nt: TGTGCCAGCAGTACAGGGGGCATGAACACTGAAGCTTTCTTT; CDR3aa: CASSTGGMNTEAFF; d_gene: TRBD1; j_gene: TRBJ1-1; v_gene: TRBV27; abundance: -
CDR3nt: TGCGCCAGCAGCTCCGGGACAGAGAATTCACCCCTCCACTTT; CDR3aa: CASSSGTENSPLHF; d_gene: TRBD1; j_gene: TRBJ1-6; v_gene: TRBV5-1; abundance: -
CDR3nt: TGCGCCAGCAGCGTGACAGGGGGCTCCTTCTATGGCTACACCTTC; CDR3aa: CASSVTGGSFYGYTF; d_gene: TRBD1; j_gene: TRBJ1-2; v_gene: TRBV5-1; abundance: -
CDR3nt: TGTGCCAGCAGACAAAATCCGGGACTGGAAAACTATGGCTACACCTTC; CDR3aa: CASRQNPGLENYGYTF; d_gene: -; j_gene: TRBJ1-2; v_gene: TRBV4-2; abundance: -
CDR3nt: TGTGCCAGCACGGCCAGGGCTTACACCGGGGAGCTGTTTTTT; CDR3aa: CASTARAYTGELFF; d_gene: -; j_gene: TRBJ2-2; v_gene: TRBV6-1; abundance: -
CDR3nt: TGTGCCAGCAGCGGGGGACAGGGAACAGGAAACACCATATATTTT; CDR3aa: CASSGGQGTGNTIYF; d_gene: TRBD1; j_gene: TRBJ1-3; v_gene: TRBV9; abundance: -
CDR3nt: TGTGCCAGTAGTATCCAGACGGGAAACTATGGCTACACCTTC; CDR3aa: CASSIQTGNYGYTF; d_gene: -; j_gene: TRBJ1-2; v_gene: TRBV19; abundance: -
CDR3nt: TGTGCCAGTTCTTTATGGGGGGGAGAAGAGACCCAGTACTTC; CDR3aa: CASSLWGGEETQYF; d_gene: TRBD2; j_gene: TRBJ2-5; v_gene: TRBV13; abundance: -
CDR3nt: TGTGCCAGCAGCTTATTCCAGCGGGGGGGCCGGGAGACCCAGTACTTC; CDR3aa: CASSLFQRGGRETQYF; d_gene: TRBD2; j_gene: TRBJ2-5; v_gene: TRBV11-2; abundance: -
CDR3nt: TGTGCCACCAGGCGGGACGGAGCTTATAGCAATCAGCCCCAGCATTTT; CDR3aa: CATRRDGAYSNQPQHF; d_gene: -; j_gene: TRBJ1-5; v_gene: TRBV10-3; abundance: -
CDR3nt: TGCGCCAGCAGCTTGGAAGACAGGGCAGAGACCCAGTACTTC; CDR3aa: CASSLEDRAETQYF; d_gene: TRBD1; j_gene: TRBJ2-5; v_gene: TRBV5-1; abundance: -
CDR3nt: TGTGCCAGCAGCTTCCTAGGAAATGAGCAGTTCTTC; CDR3aa: CASSFLGNEQFF; d_gene: -; j_gene: TRBJ2-1; v_gene: TRBV11-2; abundance: -
CDR3nt: TGCGCCAGCAGCGTGCAGGGGGCGACGCAAGCTTTCTTT; CDR3aa: CASSVQGATQAFF; d_gene: TRBD1; j_gene: TRBJ1-1; v_gene: TRBV5-1; abundance: -
CDR3nt: TGTGCTAGTGGTTTATCAGGGTTATCCGCAAGCAATCAGCCCCAGCATTTT; CDR3aa: CASGLSGLSASNQPQHF; d_gene: -; j_gene: TRBJ1-5; v_gene: TRBV12-5; abundance: -
CDR3nt: TGTGCTAGTGGTTTGAGGCAGGGGGCCATCGGGGAGCTGTTTTTT; CDR3aa: CASGLRQGAIGELFF; d_gene: TRBD1; j_gene: TRBJ2-2; v_gene: TRBV12-5; abundance: -
CDR3nt: TGCGCCAGCAGCTTGGAACAGGGCCGTCGCGGCTACACCTTC; CDR3aa: CASSLEQGRRGYTF; d_gene: -; j_gene: TRBJ1-2; v_gene: TRBV5-1; abundance: -
CDR3nt: TGTGCCAGCAGCCCAGGACAGGTTCCCTACAATGAGCAGTTCTTC; CDR3aa: CASSPGQVPYNEQFF; d_gene: TRBD1; j_gene: TRBJ2-1; v_gene: TRBV7-6; abundance: -
CDR3nt: TGCGCCAGCAGCCAATTGCCGGGTTCGTCGCAGTTCTTC; CDR3aa: CASSQLPGSSQFF; d_gene: -; j_gene: TRBJ2-1; v_gene: TRBV4-3; abundance: -
CDR3nt: TGTGCCACCAGCACCGGGACAGGGGGATCCTACGAGCAGTACTTC; CDR3aa: CATSTGTGGSYEQYF; d_gene: TRBD1; j_gene: TRBJ2-7; v_gene: TRBV15; abundance: -
CDR3nt: TGTGCCAGCTCACCATTGACAGGGGACTACACTGAAGCTTTCTTT; CDR3aa: CASSPLTGDYTEAFF; d_gene: TRBD1; j_gene: TRBJ1-1; v_gene: TRBV18; abundance: -
CDR3nt: TGTGCCATCAGTGGAGGGGGGGCGAACCAGCCCCAGCATTTT; CDR3aa: CAISGGGANQPQHF; d_gene: -; j_gene: TRBJ1-5; v_gene: TRBV10-3; abundance: -
CDR3nt: TGTGCCAGCAGCGTAGCTAGCAGTAACCCGGCGGAGACCCAGTACTTC; CDR3aa: CASSVASSNPAETQYF; d_gene: -; j_gene: TRBJ2-5; v_gene: TRBV9; abundance: once
CDR3nt: TGTGCCAGCAGCTTCCTCGGGGATGGGGCTGAAGCTTTCTTT; CDR3aa: CASSFLGDGAEAFF; d_gene: -; j_gene: TRBJ1-1; v_gene: TRBV5-5; abundance: -
CDR3nt: TGTGCCAGCAGCCCCCGTGGTAGCGGGGCCACCGGGGAGCTGTTTTTT; CDR3aa: CASSPRGSGATGELFF; d_gene: TRBD2; j_gene: TRBJ2-2; v_gene: TRBV9; abundance: -
CDR3nt: TGTGCCAGACAGGGTCACTCCTCTGGGGCCAACGTCCTGACTTTC; CDR3aa: CARQGHSSGANVLTF; d_gene: -; j_gene: TRBJ2-6; v_gene: TRBV6-4; abundance: -
CDR3nt: TGTGCCAGCAGTTTAGATGGCGGGGGGGCCATCTATGAGCAGTTCTTC; CDR3aa: CASSLDGGGAIYEQFF; d_gene: TRBD2; j_gene: TRBJ2-1; v_gene: TRBV27; abundance: once
CDR3nt: TGTGCCAGCAGCTCCGTATCGAGGTCTGGGGCCAACGTCCTGACTTTC; CDR3aa: CASSSVSRSGANVLTF; d_gene: -; j_gene: TRBJ2-6; v_gene: TRBV5-4; abundance: -
CDR3nt: TGCGCCAGCAGCTTAGGACAGAGCACAGATACGCAGTATTTT; CDR3aa: CASSLGQSTDTQYF; d_gene: -; j_gene: TRBJ2-3; v_gene: TRBV5-1; abundance: -
CDR3nt: TGTGCCAGCAGTTTATGGGGGGGGTACCAAGAGACCCAGTACTTC; CDR3aa: CASSLWGGYQETQYF; d_gene: TRBD2; j_gene: TRBJ2-5; v_gene: TRBV28; abundance: -
CDR3nt: TGTGCCAGCAGCCAAACGGGGGTCGGCAATCAGCCCCAGCATTTT; CDR3aa: CASSQTGVGNQPQHF; d_gene: -; j_gene: TRBJ1-5; v_gene: TRBV9; abundance: few
CDR3nt: TGTGCCAGCAGTGAACCTCTTCTAGAGACCCAGTACTTC; CDR3aa: CASSEPLLETQYF; d_gene: -; j_gene: TRBJ2-5; v_gene: TRBV2; abundance: -
CDR3nt: TGTGCCAGTAGTATAGAGGACTTGACCTACAATGAGCAGTTCTTC; CDR3aa: CASSIEDLTYNEQFF; d_gene: -; j_gene: TRBJ2-1; v_gene: TRBV19; abundance: few
CDR3nt: TGCGCCAGCAGCTTGAGCGGAGCCAGCACAGATACGCAGTATTTT; CDR3aa: CASSLSGASTDTQYF; d_gene: -; j_gene: TRBJ2-3; v_gene: TRBV5-1; abundance: -
CDR3nt: TGTGCCAGCAGCTTATCCACCCCGTCAGGGTGGGCTGAAGCTTTCTTT; CDR3aa: CASSLSTPSGWAEAFF; d_gene: -; j_gene: TRBJ1-1; v_gene: TRBV13; abundance: -